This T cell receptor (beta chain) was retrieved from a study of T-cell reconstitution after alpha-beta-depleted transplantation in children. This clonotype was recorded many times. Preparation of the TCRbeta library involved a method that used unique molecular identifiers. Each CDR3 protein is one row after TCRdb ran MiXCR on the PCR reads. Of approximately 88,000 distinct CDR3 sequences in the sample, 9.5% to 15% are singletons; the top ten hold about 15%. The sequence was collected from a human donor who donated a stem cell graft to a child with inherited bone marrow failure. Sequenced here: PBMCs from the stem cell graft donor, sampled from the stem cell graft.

DNA for the CDR3: TGTGCCAGCGCGCCTAGTTATTACACCGGGGAGCTGTTTTTT. This gives the protein CASAPSYYTGELFF. V is TRBV4-2 and J is TRBJ2-2; D unclear. Trimming removed 8 bases from V and 3 bases from J, with 13 bases in between. The germline gives CDR1 LGHNA, CDR2 YNFKEQ. This CDR3 has 14 residues.